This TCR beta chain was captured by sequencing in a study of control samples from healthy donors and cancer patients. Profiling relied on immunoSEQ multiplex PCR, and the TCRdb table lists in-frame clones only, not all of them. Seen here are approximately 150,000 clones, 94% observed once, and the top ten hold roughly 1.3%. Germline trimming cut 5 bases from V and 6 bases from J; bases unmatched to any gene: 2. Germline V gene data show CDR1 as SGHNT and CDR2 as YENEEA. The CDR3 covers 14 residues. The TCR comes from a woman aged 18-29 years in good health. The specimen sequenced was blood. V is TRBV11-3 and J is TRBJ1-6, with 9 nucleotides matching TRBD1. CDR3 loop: CASSGDRANSPLHF. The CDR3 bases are TGTGCCAGCAGCGGGGACAGGGCTAATTCACCCCTCCACTTT.